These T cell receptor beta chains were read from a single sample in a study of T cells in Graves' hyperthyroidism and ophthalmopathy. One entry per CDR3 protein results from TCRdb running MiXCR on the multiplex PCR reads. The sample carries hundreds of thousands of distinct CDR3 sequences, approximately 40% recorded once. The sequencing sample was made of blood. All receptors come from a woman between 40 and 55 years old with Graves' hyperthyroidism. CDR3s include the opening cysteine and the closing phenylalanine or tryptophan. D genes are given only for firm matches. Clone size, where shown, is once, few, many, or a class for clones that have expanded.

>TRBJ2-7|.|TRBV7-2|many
TGTGCCAGCAGAATCGCGGGCACCTACGAGCAGTACTTC
CASRIAGTYEQYF
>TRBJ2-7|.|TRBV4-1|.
TGCGCCAGCAGCCAAGATGCCCGAACCGGCTCCACCTACGAGCAGTACTTC
CASSQDARTGSTYEQYF
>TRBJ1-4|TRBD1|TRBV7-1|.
TGTGCCAGCAGCCACCGGGACAGGGCGCCGTTTTTT
CASSHRDRAPFF
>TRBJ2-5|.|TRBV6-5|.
TGTGCCAGCAGTTACATCACGGCAGCAGTTCGGAGCCAGTACTTC
CASSYITAAVRSQYF
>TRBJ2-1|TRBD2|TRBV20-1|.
TGCAGTGCCGCCGGGACTAGAGGAAACAATGAGCAGTTCTTC
CSAAGTRGNNEQFF
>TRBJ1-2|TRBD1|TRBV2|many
TGTGCCAGCAGCGAACAGGGGGCTAACTATGGCTACACCTTC
CASSEQGANYGYTF
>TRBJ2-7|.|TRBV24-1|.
TGTGCCACCAGTGATTTGGGGACACAGCAGTACTTC
CATSDLGTQQYF
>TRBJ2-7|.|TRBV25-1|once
TGTGCCAGCACGGACAAGGCGACCTACGAGCAGTACTTC
CASTDKATYEQYF
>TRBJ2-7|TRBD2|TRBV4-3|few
TGCGCCAGCAGCCTAAAGCTTACAGCGGGAAACGAGCAGTACTTC
CASSLKLTAGNEQYF
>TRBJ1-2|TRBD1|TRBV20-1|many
TGCAGTGCTAGGGACGGGACAGACTATGGCTACACCTTC
CSARDGTDYGYTF
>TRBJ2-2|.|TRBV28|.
TGTGCCAGCAGTGTAACAGGGTCGAACACCGGGGAGCTGTTTTTT
CASSVTGSNTGELFF
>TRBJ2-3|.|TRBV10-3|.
TGTGCCATCTCCTCGGGGGAGGGCGGGGGCTACCCAGATACGCAGTATTTT
CAISSGEGGGYPDTQYF
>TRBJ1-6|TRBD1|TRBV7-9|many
TGTGCCAGCAGCTTAGCTGACAGGGAGAATTCACCCCTCCACTTT
CASSLADRENSPLHF
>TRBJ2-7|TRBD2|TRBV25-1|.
TGTGCCAGCAGTCCCACGAGGTTTGGCGGGAGCCACCTCGGCTCCTACGAGCAGTACTTC
CASSPTRFGGSHLGSYEQYF
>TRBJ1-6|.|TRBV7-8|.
TGTGCCAGCAGCTTAGCGACTGTCCATAATTCACCCCTCCACTTT
CASSLATVHNSPLHF
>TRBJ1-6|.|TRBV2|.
TGTGCCAGCAGTGGGGAACGGACAGAACTCCACTTT
CASSGERTELHF
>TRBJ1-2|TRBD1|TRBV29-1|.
TGCAGCGTCGCACAGGGACAGGGGAACTATGGCTACACCTTC
CSVAQGQGNYGYTF
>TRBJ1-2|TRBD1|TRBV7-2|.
TGTGCCAGCAGCTTCGCGGACAGGGAGCAGGATGGCTACACCTTC
CASSFADREQDGYTF
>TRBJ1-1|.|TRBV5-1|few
TGCGCCAGCGGAAAGAACGTGAACACTGAAGCTTTCTTT
CASGKNVNTEAFF
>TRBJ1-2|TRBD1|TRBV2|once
TGTGCCAGCAGAGGGACAGGGGAGCATAACTATGGCTACACCTTC
CASRGTGEHNYGYTF
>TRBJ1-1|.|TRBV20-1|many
TGCAGTGCTAGCCGAGGGCGCGAAGCTTTCTTT
CSASRGREAFF
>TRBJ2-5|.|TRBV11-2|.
TGTGCCAGCAGCTTCGGCGCTAACAAGAGATTTGAGGCCCAGTACTTC
CASSFGANKRFEAQYF
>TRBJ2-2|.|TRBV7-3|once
TGTGCCAGCAGCTCATCAGAACCGAACACCGGGGAGCTGTTTTTT
CASSSSEPNTGELFF
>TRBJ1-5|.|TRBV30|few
TGTGCCTGGAGTGCAGGGACCGCTCGGGACCAGCCCCAGCATTTT
CAWSAGTARDQPQHF
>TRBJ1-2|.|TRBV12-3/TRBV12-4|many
TGTGCCACCTATGGCTACACCTTC
CATYGYTF
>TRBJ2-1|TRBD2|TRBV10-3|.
TGTGCCATCAGGACGACTAGCGGGACACTCGATGAGCAGTTCTTC
CAIRTTSGTLDEQFF
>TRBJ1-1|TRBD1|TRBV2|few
TGTGCCAGCAGAGAAGGTTCCGGACTAAATTCCGAGACAGGGTTGATCTTT
CASREGSGLNSETGLIF
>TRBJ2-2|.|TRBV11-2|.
TGTGCCAGCAGCTTAGGGGAAAGCGTGGAAGACAACGGGGAGCTGTTTTTT
CASSLGESVEDNGELFF
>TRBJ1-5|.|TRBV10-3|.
TGTGCCAGCCGGACAGTTAATCAGCCCCATCATTTT
CASRTVNQPHHF
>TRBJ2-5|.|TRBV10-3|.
TGTGCCATCAGTGAAGCGCAGGGGACACGGACAAGAGAGACCCAGTACTTC
CAISEAQGTRTRETQYF
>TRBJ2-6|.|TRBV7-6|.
TGTGCCAGCAGCTTACGGACCGGGGGAACAGGGGCCAACGTCCTGACTTTC
CASSLRTGGTGANVLTF
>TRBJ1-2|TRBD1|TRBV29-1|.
TGCAGCGTTCAGGGGGGGACCTATGGCTACACCTTC
CSVQGGTYGYTF
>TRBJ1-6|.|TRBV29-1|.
TGCAGCGCCCTCGTAAGGGACAATAATTCACCCCTCCACTTT
CSALVRDNNSPLHF
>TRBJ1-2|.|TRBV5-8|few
TGTGCCAGCAGCTTCGTGAGGCAGGGGTTTGGCTACACCTTC
CASSFVRQGFGYTF
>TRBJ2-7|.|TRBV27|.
TGTGCCAGCAGTTTAAAGGGATCCTCCTACGAGCAGTACTTC
CASSLKGSSYEQYF
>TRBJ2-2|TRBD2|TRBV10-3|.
TGTGCCAGCAGTTTGGGACTAGCGGGGGATATCACCGGGGAGCTGTTTTTT
CASSLGLAGDITGELFF
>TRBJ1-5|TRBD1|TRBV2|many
TGTGCCAGCAGTGAAATCGGGACAGGGTTAAATCAGCCCCAGCATTTT
CASSEIGTGLNQPQHF
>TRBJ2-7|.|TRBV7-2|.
TGTGCCAGCAGCTTTCTTGTTGCGTCAGGGTATACCTACGAGCAGTACTTC
CASSFLVASGYTYEQYF
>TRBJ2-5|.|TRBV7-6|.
TGTGCCAGCAACTTAGCGACAGGCATCCAAGAGACCCAGTACTTC
CASNLATGIQETQYF
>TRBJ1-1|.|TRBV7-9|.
TGTGCCAGCAGCATCAGTCCCACTGAAGCTTCCTTT
CASSISPTEASF
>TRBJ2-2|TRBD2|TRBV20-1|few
TGCAGTGCTTTCCCCACGGTAGCGGGGGAACAGGCTGGGGAGCTGTTTTTT
CSAFPTVAGEQAGELFF
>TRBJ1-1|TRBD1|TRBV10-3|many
TGTGCCATCAGCGCCGGGACAGCGAACACTGAAGCTTTCTTT
CAISAGTANTEAFF
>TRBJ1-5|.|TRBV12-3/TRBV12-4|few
TGTGCCAGCACCGCGCAGGGTAGCAATCAGCCCCAGCATTTT
CASTAQGSNQPQHF
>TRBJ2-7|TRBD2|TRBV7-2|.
TGTGCCAGCAGACTAGCGGGGGTGCGGGGGGATACGCAGTACTTC
CASRLAGVRGDTQYF
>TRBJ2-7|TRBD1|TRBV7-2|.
TGTGCCAGCAGCTACCGGGGACAGGCTGGCGAGCAGTACTTC
CASSYRGQAGEQYF
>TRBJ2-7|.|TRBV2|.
TGTGCCAGCAGGGGGTGGACGGTATTTACCTACGAGCAGTACTTC
CASRGWTVFTYEQYF
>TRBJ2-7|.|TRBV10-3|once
TGTGCCAGCAGTTATTTCTCTAGCGCCTCCTACGAGCAGTACTTC
CASSYFSSASYEQYF
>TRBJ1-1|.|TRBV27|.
TGTGCCAGCAAGAGAATTAACACTGAAGCTTTCTTT
CASKRINTEAFF
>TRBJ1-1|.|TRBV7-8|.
TGTGCCAGCAGCACAGGGCCAAGGACTGAAGCTTCCTTT
CASSTGPRTEASF